This entry is about one T cell receptor beta chain. Trimming cost V 3 bases and J 11 bases; bases outside gene matches: 4. Germline CDR1 KGHDR, CDR2 SFDVKD. CDR3 length equals 12 residues. As processed by the authors: Counts of nucleated cells, estimated from reference gene primer amplification, were obtained. The method was immunoSEQ multiplex PCR; TCRdb's version includes in-frame clones alone and lacks a portion of them. That table furnishes V, J and clone size, whereas the DNA furnished D and trimming. There are about 180,000 clones in the sample; 84% occur only once, and more than 5.5% lies in the top ten. This sample was taken from a study of blood T cell repertoires in COVID-19. The wider study: Sites across the United States, Italy and Spain contributed samples from acute and convalescent COVID-19. T cells, B-cell-depleted T cells, or PBMCs supplied cDNA or gDNA.

J is TRBJ1-2 and V is TRBV24-1, with 8 bases lining up with TRBD1. This TCR came from a human donor in a cohort sampled during active COVID-19. Sequenced sample: peripheral blood. DNA for the CDR3: TGTGCCACCAGTGATGACAGGGGAGTATACACCTTC. Protein product: CATSDDRGVYTF.